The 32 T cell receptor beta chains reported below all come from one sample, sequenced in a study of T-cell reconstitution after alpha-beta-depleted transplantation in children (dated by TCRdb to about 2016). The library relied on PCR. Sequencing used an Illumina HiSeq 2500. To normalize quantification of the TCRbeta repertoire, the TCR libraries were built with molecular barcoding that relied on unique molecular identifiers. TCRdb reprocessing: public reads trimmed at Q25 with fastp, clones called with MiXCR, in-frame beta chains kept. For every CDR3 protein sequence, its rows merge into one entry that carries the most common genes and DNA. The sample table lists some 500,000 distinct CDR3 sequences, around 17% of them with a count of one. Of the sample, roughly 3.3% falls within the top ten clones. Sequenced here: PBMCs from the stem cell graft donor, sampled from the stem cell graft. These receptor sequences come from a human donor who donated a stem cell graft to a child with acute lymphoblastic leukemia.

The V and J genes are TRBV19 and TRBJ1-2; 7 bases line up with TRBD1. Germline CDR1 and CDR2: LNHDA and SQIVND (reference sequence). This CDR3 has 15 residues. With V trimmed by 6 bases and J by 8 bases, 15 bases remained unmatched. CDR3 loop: CASSVNGRQGQGYTF. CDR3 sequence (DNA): TGTGCCAGTAGCGTTAACGGCCGACAGGGCCAAGGCTACACCTTC.

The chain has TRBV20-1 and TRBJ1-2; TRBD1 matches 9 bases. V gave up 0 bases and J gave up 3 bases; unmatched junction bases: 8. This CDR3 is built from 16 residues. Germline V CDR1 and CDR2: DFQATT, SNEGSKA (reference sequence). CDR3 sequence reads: CSARETPGTGYYGYTF. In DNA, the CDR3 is TGCAGTGCTAGAGAAACACCCGGGACAGGGTACTATGGCTACACCTTC.

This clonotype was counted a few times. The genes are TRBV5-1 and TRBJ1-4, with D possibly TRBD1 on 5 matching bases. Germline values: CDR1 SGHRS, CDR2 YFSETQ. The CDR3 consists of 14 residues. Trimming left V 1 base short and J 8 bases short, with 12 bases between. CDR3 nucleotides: TGCGCCAGCAGCTTGCCCGGGGACCGGGAAAAACTGTTTTTT. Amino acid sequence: CASSLPGDREKLFF.

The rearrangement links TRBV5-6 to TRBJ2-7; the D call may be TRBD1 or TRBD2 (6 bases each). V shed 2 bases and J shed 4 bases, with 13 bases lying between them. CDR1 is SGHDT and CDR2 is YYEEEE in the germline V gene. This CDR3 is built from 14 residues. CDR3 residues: CASSFLGGMYEQYF. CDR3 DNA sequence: TGTGCCAGCAGCTTCCTAGGGGGGATGTACGAGCAGTACTTC.

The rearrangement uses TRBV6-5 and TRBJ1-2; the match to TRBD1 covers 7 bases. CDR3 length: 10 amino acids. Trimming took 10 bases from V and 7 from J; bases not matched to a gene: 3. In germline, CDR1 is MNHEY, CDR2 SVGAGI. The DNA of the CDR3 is TGTGCCACCCGACAGGGTGGCTACACCTTC. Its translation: CATRQGGYTF.

CDR3 loop: CASSPGTPTYNEQFF. The CDR3 coding sequence is TGCGCCAGCAGCCCCGGGACGCCGACCTACAATGAGCAGTTCTTC. The chain has TRBV5-1 and TRBJ2-1, with D possibly called TRBD1 or TRBD2 (5 bases each). V dropped 4 bases and J dropped 2 bases, with 13 bases sitting between them. Germline CDR1 is SGHRS and CDR2 is YFSETQ. This CDR3 is 15 amino acids long.

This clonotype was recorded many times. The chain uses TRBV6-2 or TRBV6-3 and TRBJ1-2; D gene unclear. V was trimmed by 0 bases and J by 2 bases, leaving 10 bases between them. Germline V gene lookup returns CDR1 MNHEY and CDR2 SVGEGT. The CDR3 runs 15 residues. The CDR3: CASSYSTQLNYGYTF. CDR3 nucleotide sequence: TGTGCCAGCAGTTACTCGACCCAACTCAACTATGGCTACACCTTC.

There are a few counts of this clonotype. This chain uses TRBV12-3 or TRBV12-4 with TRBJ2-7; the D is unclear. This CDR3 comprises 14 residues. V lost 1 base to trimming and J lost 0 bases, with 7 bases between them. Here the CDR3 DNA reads TGTGCCAGCAGTTTAGTACCCCACTCCTACGAGCAGTACTTC. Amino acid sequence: CASSLVPHSYEQYF.

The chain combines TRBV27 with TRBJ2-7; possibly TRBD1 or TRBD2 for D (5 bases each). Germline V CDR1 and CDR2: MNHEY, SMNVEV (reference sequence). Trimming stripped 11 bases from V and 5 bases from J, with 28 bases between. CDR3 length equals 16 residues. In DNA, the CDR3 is TGTGCCGTTGGCTGGCTTGGGGGAGTGGCCCGGGACGAGCAGTACTTC. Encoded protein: CAVGWLGGVARDEQYF.

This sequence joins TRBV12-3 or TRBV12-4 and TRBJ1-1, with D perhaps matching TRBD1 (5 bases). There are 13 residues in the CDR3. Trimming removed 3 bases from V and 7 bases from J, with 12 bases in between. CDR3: CASSFDRRGEAFF. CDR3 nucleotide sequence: TGTGCCAGCAGTTTCGATAGGAGGGGTGAAGCTTTCTTT.

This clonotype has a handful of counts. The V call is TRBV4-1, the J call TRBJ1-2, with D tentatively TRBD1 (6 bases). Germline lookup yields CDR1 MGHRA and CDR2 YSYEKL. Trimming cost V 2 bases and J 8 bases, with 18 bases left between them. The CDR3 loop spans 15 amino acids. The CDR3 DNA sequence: TGCGCCAGCAGCCAACCTACCGACAGGAGCAGGGGCTACACCTTC. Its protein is CASSQPTDRSRGYTF.

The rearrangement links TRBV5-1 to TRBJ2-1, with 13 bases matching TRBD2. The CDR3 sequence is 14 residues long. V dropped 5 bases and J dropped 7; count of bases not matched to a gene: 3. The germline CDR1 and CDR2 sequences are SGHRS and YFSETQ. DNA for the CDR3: TGCGCCAGCAGGGGACTAGCGGGGAGGAATGAGCAGTTCTTC. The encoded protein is CASRGLAGRNEQFF.

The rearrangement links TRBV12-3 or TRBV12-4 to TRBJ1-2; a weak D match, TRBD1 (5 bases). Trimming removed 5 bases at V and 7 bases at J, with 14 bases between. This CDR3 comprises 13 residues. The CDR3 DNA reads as TGTGCCAGCAGTCTCTATCAGGGCAGTGGCTACACCTTC. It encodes CASSLYQGSGYTF.

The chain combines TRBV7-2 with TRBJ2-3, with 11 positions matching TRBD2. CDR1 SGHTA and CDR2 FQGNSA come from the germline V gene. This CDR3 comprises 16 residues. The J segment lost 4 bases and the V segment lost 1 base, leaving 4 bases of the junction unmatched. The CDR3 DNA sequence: TGTGCCAGCAGCTTAGTAGCGGGAGGGCCGTCAGATACGCAGTATTTT. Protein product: CASSLVAGGPSDTQYF.

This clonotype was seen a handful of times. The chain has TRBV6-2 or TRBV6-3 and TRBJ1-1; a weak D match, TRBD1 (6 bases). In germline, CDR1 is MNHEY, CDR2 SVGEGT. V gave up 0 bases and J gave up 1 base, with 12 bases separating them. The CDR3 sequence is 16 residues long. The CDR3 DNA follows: TGTGCCAGCAGTTACTCGGGCAGGGGAAAGAACACTGAAGCTTTCTTT. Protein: CASSYSGRGKNTEAFF.

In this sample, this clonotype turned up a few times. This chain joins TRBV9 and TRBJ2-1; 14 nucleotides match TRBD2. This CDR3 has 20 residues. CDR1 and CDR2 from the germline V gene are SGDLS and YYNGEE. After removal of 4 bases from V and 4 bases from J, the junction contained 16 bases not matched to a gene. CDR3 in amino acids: CASSINARLAGGIFYNEQFF. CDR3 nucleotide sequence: TGTGCCAGCAGCATCAACGCCCGACTAGCGGGGGGGATATTTTACAATGAGCAGTTCTTC.

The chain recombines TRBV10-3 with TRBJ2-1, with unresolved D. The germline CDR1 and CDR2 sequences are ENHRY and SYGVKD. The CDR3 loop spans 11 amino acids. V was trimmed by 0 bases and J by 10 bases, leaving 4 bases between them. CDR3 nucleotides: TGTGCCATCAGTGAGTCGCCGGAGCAGTTCTTC. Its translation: CAISESPEQFF.

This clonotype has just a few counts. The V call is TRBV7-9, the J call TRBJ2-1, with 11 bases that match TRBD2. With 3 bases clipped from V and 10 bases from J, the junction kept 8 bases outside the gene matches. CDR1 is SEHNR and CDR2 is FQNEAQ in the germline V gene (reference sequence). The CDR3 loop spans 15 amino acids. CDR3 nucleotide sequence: TGTGCCAGCAGCTTTCAGACTAGCGGGATAGGGGAGCAGTTCTTC. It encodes CASSFQTSGIGEQFF. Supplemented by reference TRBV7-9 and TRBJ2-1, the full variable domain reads DTGVSQNPRHKITKRGQNVTFRCDPISEHNRLYWYRQTLGQGPEFLTYFQNEAQLEKSRLLSDRFSAERPKGSFSTLEIQRTEQGDSAMYLCASSFQTSGIGEQFFGPGTRLTVL.

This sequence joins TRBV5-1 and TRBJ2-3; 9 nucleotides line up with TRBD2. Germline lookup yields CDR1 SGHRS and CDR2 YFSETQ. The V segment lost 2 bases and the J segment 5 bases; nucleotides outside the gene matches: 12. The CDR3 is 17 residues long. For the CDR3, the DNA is TGCGCCAGCAGCTTAGAGGCGGGAGGGCCCTCGGTAGATACGCAGTATTTT. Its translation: CASSLEAGGPSVDTQYF.

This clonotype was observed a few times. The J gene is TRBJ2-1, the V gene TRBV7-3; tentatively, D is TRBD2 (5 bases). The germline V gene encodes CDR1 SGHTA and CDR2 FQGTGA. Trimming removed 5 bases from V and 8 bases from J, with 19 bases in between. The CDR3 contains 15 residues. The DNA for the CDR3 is TGTGCCAGCAGCCCCGGACCGTTTTCGAGGGATGAGCAGTTCTTC. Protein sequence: CASSPGPFSRDEQFF.

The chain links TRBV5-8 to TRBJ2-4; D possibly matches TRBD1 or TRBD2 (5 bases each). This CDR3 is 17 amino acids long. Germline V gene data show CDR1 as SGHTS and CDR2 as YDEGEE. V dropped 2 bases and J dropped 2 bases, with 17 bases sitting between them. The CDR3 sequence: CASSFIRGLKTKNIQYF. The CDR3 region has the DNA TGTGCCAGCAGCTTCATTCGGGGCCTTAAAACCAAAAACATTCAGTACTTC.

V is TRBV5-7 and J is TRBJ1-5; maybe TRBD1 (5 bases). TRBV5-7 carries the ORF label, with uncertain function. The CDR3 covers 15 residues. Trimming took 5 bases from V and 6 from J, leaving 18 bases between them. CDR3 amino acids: CASRLRREGSQPQHF. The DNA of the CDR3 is TGTGCCAGCAGGCTCAGGCGAGAGGGGAGTCAGCCCCAGCATTTT.

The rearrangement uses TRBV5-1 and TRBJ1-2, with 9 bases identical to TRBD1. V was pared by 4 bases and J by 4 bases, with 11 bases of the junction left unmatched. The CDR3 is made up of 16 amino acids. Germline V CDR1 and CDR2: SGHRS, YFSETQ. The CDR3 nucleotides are TGCGCCAGCAGCCAGCAGGCGGGGACAGGGCTCTATGGCTACACCTTC. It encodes CASSQQAGTGLYGYTF.

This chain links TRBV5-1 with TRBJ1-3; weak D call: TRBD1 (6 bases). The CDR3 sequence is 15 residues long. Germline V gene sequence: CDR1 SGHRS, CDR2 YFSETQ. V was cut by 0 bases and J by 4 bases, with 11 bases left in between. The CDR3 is CASSLVAGEGNTIYF. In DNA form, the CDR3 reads TGCGCCAGCAGCTTGGTCGCAGGGGAGGGAAACACCATATATTTT.

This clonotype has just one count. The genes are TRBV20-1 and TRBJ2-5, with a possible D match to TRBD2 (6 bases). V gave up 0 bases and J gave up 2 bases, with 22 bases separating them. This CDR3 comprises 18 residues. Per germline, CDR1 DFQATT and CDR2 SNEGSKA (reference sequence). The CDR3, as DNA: TGCAGTGCTAGAGATTGGCAGTTCGGGGGACGGGGACAAGAGACCCAGTACTTC. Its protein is CSARDWQFGGRGQETQYF.

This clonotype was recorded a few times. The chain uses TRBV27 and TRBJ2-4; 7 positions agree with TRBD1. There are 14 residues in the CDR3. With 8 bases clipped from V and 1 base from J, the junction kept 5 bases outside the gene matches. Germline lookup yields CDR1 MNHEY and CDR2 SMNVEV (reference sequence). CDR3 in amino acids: CASSFRGAKNIQYF. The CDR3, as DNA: TGTGCCAGCTCGTTCAGGGGGGCCAAAAACATTCAGTACTTC.

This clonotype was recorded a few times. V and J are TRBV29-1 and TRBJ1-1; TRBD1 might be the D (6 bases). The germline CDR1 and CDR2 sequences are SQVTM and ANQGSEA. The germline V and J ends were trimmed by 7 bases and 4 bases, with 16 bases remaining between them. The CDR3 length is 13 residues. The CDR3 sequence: CSATETGSTEAFF. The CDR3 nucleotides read TGCAGCGCCACCGAAACAGGGTCCACTGAAGCTTTCTTT.

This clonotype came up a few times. The CDR3 spells CASSPPVNTEAFF. In nucleotides, the CDR3 is TGTGCCAGCTCACCACCGGTAAACACTGAAGCTTTCTTT. The chain has TRBV18 and TRBJ1-1; D gene ambiguous. The CDR3 totals 13 residues. The germline V gene encodes CDR1 KGHSH and CDR2 LQKENI. The V end lost 0 bases, the J end lost 2 bases, and 4 bases lay between the germline ends.

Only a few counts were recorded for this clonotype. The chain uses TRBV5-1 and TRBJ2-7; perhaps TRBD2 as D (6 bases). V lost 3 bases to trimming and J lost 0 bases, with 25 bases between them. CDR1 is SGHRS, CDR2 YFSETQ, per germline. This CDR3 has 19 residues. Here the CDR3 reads CASSYGTISSGTSSYEQYF. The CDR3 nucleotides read TGCGCCAGCAGCTACGGTACTATCAGTAGCGGCACCAGCTCCTACGAGCAGTACTTC.

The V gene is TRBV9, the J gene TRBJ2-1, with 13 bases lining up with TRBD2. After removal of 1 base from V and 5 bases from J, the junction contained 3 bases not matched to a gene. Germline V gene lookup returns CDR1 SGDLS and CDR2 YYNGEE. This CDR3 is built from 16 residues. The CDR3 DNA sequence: TGTGCCAGCAGCGTATTGGGGACTAGCGGGAACAATGAGCAGTTCTTC. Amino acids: CASSVLGTSGNNEQFF.

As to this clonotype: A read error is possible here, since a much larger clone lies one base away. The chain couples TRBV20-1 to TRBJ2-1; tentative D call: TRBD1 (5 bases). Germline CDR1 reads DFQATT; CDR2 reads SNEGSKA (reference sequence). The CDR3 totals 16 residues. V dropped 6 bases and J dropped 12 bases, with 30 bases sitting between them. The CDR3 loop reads CSALNLQVLRAQGQFF. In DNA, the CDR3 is TGCAGTGCCCTGAACTTACAGGTTCTAAGGGCCCAGGGGCAGTTCTTC.

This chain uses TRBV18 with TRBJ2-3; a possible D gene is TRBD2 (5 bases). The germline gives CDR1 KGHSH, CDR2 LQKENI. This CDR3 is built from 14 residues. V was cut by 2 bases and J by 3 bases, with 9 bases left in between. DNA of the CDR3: TGTGCCAGCTCACCAGAAAGCGGAACAGATACGCAGTATTTT. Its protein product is CASSPESGTDTQYF.